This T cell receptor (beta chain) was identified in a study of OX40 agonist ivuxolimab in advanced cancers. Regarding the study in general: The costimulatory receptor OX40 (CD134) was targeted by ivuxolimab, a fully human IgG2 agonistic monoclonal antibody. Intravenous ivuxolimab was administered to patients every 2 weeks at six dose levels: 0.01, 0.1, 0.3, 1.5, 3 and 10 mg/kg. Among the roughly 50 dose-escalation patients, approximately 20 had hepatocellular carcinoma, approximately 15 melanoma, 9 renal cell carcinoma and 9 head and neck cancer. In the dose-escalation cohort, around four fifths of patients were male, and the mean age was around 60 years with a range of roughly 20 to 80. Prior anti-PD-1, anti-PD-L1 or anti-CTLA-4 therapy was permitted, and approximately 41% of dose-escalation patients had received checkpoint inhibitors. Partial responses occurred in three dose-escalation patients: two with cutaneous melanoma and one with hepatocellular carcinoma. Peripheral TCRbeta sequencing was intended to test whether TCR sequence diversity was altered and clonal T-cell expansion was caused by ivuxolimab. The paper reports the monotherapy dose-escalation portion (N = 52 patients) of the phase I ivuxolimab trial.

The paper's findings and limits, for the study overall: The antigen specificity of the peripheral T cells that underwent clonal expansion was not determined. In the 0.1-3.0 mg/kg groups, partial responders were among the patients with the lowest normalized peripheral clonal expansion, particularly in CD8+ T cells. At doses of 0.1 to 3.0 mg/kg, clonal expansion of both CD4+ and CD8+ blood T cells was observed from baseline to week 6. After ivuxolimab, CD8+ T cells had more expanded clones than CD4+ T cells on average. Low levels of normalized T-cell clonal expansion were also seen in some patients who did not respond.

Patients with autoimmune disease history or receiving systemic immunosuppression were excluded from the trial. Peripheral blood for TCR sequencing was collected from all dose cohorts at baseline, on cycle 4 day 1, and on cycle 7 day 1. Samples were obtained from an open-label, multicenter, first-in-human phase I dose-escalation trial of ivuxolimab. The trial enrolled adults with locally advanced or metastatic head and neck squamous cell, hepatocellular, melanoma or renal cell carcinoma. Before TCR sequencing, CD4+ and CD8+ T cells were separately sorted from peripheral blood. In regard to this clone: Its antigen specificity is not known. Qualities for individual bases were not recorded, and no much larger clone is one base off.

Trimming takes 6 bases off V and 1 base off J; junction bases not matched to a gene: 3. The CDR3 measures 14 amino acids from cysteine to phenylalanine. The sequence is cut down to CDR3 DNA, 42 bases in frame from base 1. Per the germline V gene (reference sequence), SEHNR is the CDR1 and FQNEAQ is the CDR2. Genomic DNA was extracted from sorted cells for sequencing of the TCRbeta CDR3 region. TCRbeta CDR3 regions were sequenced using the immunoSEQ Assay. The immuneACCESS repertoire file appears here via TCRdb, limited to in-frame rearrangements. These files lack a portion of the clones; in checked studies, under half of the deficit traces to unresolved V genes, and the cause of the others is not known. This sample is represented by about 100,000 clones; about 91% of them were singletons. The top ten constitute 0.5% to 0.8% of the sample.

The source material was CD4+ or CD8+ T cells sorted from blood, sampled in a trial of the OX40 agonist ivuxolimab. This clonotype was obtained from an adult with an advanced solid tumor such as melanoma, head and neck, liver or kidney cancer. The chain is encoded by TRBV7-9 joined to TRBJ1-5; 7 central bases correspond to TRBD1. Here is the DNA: TGTGCCAGCAGGCCGACAGGGAGCAATCAGCCCCAGCATTTT. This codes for CASRPTGSNQPQHF.